This TCR beta chain was recorded in a study of beta chain features in type 1 diabetes. A few counts support this clone. The antigen is undetermined. Expressed TCRB transcripts were sequenced because the entire RNA isolate underwent reverse transcription. Here immunoSEQ multiplex PCR was the method, and the copy in TCRdb shows in-frame clones only, minus some. The sample includes hundreds of thousands of clones, over 13% of them seen just once. The germline CDR1 and CDR2 sequences are MNHEY and SVGAGI. The trim removed 6 bases at V and 2 bases at J, leaving 7 bases unmatched. CDR3 length: 15 residues. Study outcomes and limitations: Moderately but significantly shorter TCRB CDR3s were found in Type 1 diabetes patients in all four CD4+ subsets.

This chain joins TRBV6-5 and TRBJ2-5; 9 nucleotides match TRBD1. Source material: naive CD4+ T cells from blood. The sequence derives from a man younger than 35 with type 1 diabetes. The chain's CDR3 is CASSRTGVLQETQYF. The CDR3, as DNA: TGTGCCAGCAGCCGGACAGGGGTCTTGCAAGAGACCCAGTACTTC.